The 23 T cell receptor beta chains below all came from one sample that was sequenced in a study of cytomegalovirus exposure and HLA in healthy donors. The PCR had 60 Vbeta and 13 Jbeta primers. Assay: immunoSEQ multiplex PCR; the TCRdb copy retains only in-frame clones and omits some. Here the sample spans approximately 91,000 clones, more than 55% being singletons. The sample taken for sequencing was PBMCs. All receptors derive from a human donor in good health.

This chain joins TRBV30 and TRBJ2-3, with D perhaps matching TRBD2 (7 bases). V lost 5 bases and J 5 bases, leaving 20 bases between the germline ends. Germline V gene data show CDR1 as GTSNPN and CDR2 as SVGIG (reference sequence). This CDR3 region has 15 residues. The CDR3: CAWRLSGGWVDTQYF. The CDR3 DNA is TGTGCCTGGCGCCTTTCGGGGGGCTGGGTAGATACGCAGTATTTT.

About this clone: This CDR3 is also generated by other DNA sequences in the sample. The J gene is TRBJ2-5, the V gene TRBV7-9, with 7 positions matching TRBD2. V trimming: 4 bases; J trimming: 1 base; junction bases outside the gene matches: 6. The CDR3 runs to 15 residues. Germline V CDR1 and CDR2: SEHNR, FQNEAQ (reference sequence). The CDR3 coding sequence is TGTGCCAGCAGCTCGCAGGGAGGGACCCAAGAGACCCAGTACTTC. Translation gives CASSSQGGTQETQYF. Together with reference TRBV7-9 and TRBJ2-5, the CDR3 gives the full variable domain: DTGVSQNPRHKITKRGQNVTFRCDPISEHNRLYWYRQTLGQGPEFLTYFQNEAQLEKSRLLSDRFSAERPKGSFSTLEIQRTEQGDSAMYLCASSSQGGTQETQYFGPGTRLLVL.

There are a few counts of this clone. This chain joins TRBV2 and TRBJ1-4, with 8 positions matching TRBD1. V was clipped by 5 bases and J by 5 bases; unmatched bases: 7. This CDR3 is built from 15 residues. CDR1 is SNHLY, CDR2 FYNNEI, per germline. The chain's CDR3 is CASSFPDRVNEKLFF. CDR3 nucleotides: TGTGCCAGCAGTTTTCCGGACAGGGTGAATGAAAAACTGTTTTTT.

This chain links TRBV4-3 with TRBJ2-6; TRBD2 agrees at 8 bases. V lost 0 bases to trimming and J lost 0 bases; unmatched junction nucleotides: 1. This CDR3 is built from 17 residues. Germline V gene lookup returns CDR1 LGHNA and CDR2 YSLEER. CDR3 nucleotides: TGCGCCAGCAGCCAAGACGCGGGGGGCTCTGGGGCCAACGTCCTGACTTTC. Amino acid sequence: CASSQDAGGSGANVLTF.

J is TRBJ2-3 and V is TRBV29-1; 12 bases map to TRBD2. The germline gives CDR1 SQVTM, CDR2 ANQGSEA. The CDR3 is 13 amino acids. CDR3 sequence reads: CGATTSGGDTQYF. Written as DNA, the CDR3 is TGCGGCGCGACGACTAGCGGGGGAGATACGCAGTATTTT.

V and J are TRBV4-2 and TRBJ2-5; 8 nucleotides line up with TRBD1. The CDR3 loop spans 13 amino acids. The V segment lost 6 bases and the J segment 1 base; nucleotides outside the gene matches: 1. CDR1 and CDR2 from the germline V gene are LGHNA and YNFKEQ. The CDR3 bases are TGTGCCAGCAGGGGGACAGGCCAAGAGACCCAGTACTTC. Translating gives CASRGTGQETQYF.

The chain combines TRBV25-1 with TRBJ2-2; 10 bases align to TRBD2. CDR3 length equals 16 residues. Germline V lookup: CDR1 MGHDK, CDR2 SYGVNS. Trimming at V came to 5 bases and at J to 5 bases, leaving 8 bases not matched to a gene. CDR3 bases: TGTGCCAGCAGTAACCTAGCGGGGGTGGTGACCGGGGAGCTGTTTTTT. It encodes CASSNLAGVVTGELFF.

The rearrangement links TRBV21-1 to TRBJ1-5; the table assigns TRBD1, which was not confirmed against the DNA. TRBV21-1 corresponds to a pseudogene. This CDR3 spans 18 amino acids. The DNA for the CDR3 is TGTGCCAGCAGCAAAGGGCCCTCCCCACAGGGGGAGGATCAGCCCCAGCATTTT. Residues: CASSKGPSPQGEDQPQHF.

The gene calls are TRBV5-1 and TRBJ2-5; TRBD1 might be the D (6 bases). The CDR3 is 14 amino acids. Germline loops: CDR1 SGHRS, CDR2 YFSETQ. The V and J ends lost 4 bases and 1 base respectively, with 11 bases between them. The CDR3 DNA is TGCGCCAGCAGCCGGGACAACATCCAAGAGACCCAGTACTTC. Its translation: CASSRDNIQETQYF.

This chain links TRBV19 with TRBJ2-2; D perhaps matches TRBD2 (5 bases). V lost 5 bases and J lost 3, with 16 bases in between. Looked up from germline, CDR1 is LNHDA and CDR2 is SQIVND (reference sequence). This CDR3 is built from 16 residues. The DNA for the CDR3 is TGTGCCAGTAGTGCAGACGAGGGTTGGGACACCGGGGAGCTGTTTTTT. It encodes CASSADEGWDTGELFF.

The chain links TRBV10-3 to TRBJ2-4, with no clear D. The V and J ends lost 2 bases and 3 bases respectively, with 11 bases between them. The CDR3 covers 15 residues. The germline V gene has CDR1 ENHRY and CDR2 SYGVKD. CDR3 DNA: TGTGCCATCAGTGAGCCAGGAATTGGCAAAAACATTCAGTACTTC. Residues: CAISEPGIGKNIQYF.

This clone was observed a handful of times. The rearrangement joins TRBV18 to TRBJ2-1; 9 positions agree with TRBD2. The ends lost 6 bases at V and 0 bases at J; junction bases unmatched: 3. This CDR3 comprises 15 residues. Germline values: CDR1 KGHSH, CDR2 LQKENI. CDR3 protein: CASSIAGASYNEQFF. In DNA form, the CDR3 reads TGTGCCAGCTCCATAGCGGGGGCCTCCTACAATGAGCAGTTCTTC.

The chain recombines TRBV19 with TRBJ2-1, with 12 bases identical to TRBD2. CDR1 LNHDA and CDR2 SQIVND come from the germline V gene (reference sequence). This CDR3 has 18 amino acids. With V trimmed by 7 bases and J by 5 bases, 15 bases remained unmatched. CDR3 nucleotide sequence: TGTGCCAGTACCCTAGTGGGGCTAGCGGGGGGGCTAAACAATGAGCAGTTCTTC. This sequence encodes CASTLVGLAGGLNNEQFF. The entire variable domain, with the rest obtained from reference TRBV19 and TRBJ2-1, is as follows: DGGITQSPKYLFRKEGQNVTLSCEQNLNHDAMYWYRQDPGQGLRLIYYSQIVNDFQKGDIAEGYSVSREKKESFPLTVTSAQKNPTAFYLCASTLVGLAGGLNNEQFFGPGTRLTVL.

The chain couples TRBV20-1 to TRBJ1-2; 7 positions agree with TRBD1. Looked up from germline, CDR1 is DFQATT and CDR2 is SNEGSKA (reference sequence). The CDR3 is 11 amino acids. The CDR3 protein is CGGTGDYGYTF. DNA of the CDR3: TGCGGGGGAACAGGGGACTATGGCTACACCTTC.

The chain links TRBV4-3 to TRBJ1-3; D is uncertain. The CDR3 covers 13 residues. V was trimmed by 0 bases and J by 5 bases, leaving 5 bases between them. Looked up from germline, CDR1 is LGHNA and CDR2 is YSLEER. The CDR3 DNA sequence: TGCGCCAGCAGCCAAGATTATCGAAACACCATATATTTT. It translates to CASSQDYRNTIYF.

The rearrangement links TRBV6-5 to TRBJ2-5, with D possibly being TRBD2 (6 bases). The CDR3 extends over 14 amino acids. Germline CDR1 MNHEY, CDR2 SVGAGI. Trimming stripped 0 bases from V and 5 bases from J, with 10 bases between. In nucleotides, the CDR3 is TGTGCCAGCAGTTACTCGTCGGGGGTGGAGACCCAGTACTTC. Translated: CASSYSSGVETQYF.

The chain joins TRBV7-6 to TRBJ2-2, with unresolved D. The germline CDR1 and CDR2 sequences are SGHVS and FNYEAQ. This CDR3 is 15 amino acids long. V was clipped by 5 bases and J by 1 base, with 11 bases between them. The CDR3: CASSPYRQNTGELFF. CDR3 in DNA: TGTGCCAGCAGCCCCTACCGACAGAACACCGGGGAGCTGTTTTTT.

The chain employs TRBV7-9 and TRBJ2-7; D might be TRBD1 (6 bases). Germline CDR1 reads SEHNR; CDR2 reads FQNEAQ (reference sequence). This CDR3 is built from 12 residues. Trimming cost V 5 bases and J 6 bases, with 11 bases left between them. The CDR3 is CASSATGLEQYF. Here the CDR3 DNA reads TGTGCCAGCAGCGCGACAGGTCTCGAGCAGTACTTC.

The chain couples TRBV6-5 to TRBJ1-1; D might be TRBD1 (5 bases). V was shortened by 7 bases and J by 3 bases, with 6 bases between the two germline ends. CDR1 MNHEY and CDR2 SVGAGI come from the germline V gene. CDR3 size: 11 residues. CDR3 loop: CASTRDTEAFF. In DNA, the CDR3 is TGTGCCAGCACCAGGGACACTGAAGCTTTCTTT.

This clone has only a few counts. The chain's CDR3 is CASRAGAYEQYF. Written as DNA, the CDR3 is TGTGCCAGCAGGGCCGGGGCCTACGAGCAGTACTTC. The V call is TRBV28, the J call TRBJ2-7; a weak D match, TRBD2 (5 bases). CDR1 is MDHEN, CDR2 SYDVKM, per germline. The CDR3 totals 12 residues. The ends were cut back, 6 bases at V and 2 bases at J, with 8 bases in the middle. The whole variable domain, filled in from reference TRBV28 and TRBJ2-7, reads DVKVTQSSRYLVKRTGEKVFLECVQDMDHENMFWYRQDPGLGLRLIYFSYDVKMKEKGDIPEGYSVSREKKERFSLILESASTNQTSMYLCASRAGAYEQYFGPGTRLTVT.

This chain joins TRBV5-4 and TRBJ1-2; TRBD1 matches at 10 bases. The CDR3 covers 15 residues. Germline V lookup: CDR1 SGHNT, CDR2 YYREEE (reference sequence). The junction had 6 bases not matched to a gene; V was cut back by 3 bases and J by 4 bases. The CDR3 nucleotides read TGTGCCAGCAGCTCCGGGACAGGGGATCGCTATGGCTACACCTTC. Protein sequence: CASSSGTGDRYGYTF.

CDR3 DNA: TGTGCCACCAAGACGGACAGCAGCGACCCAGATACGCAGTATTTT. Translated: CATKTDSSDPDTQYF. V gene TRBV18 combines with J gene TRBJ2-3; TRBD1 might be the D (6 bases). The germline V and J ends were trimmed by 10 bases and 4 bases, with 21 bases remaining between them. The germline V gene has CDR1 KGHSH and CDR2 LQKENI. The CDR3 spans 15 residues.

For this clone: Other DNA sequences in this sample translate to the same CDR3. This sequence joins TRBV9 and TRBJ2-5, with TRBD1 identical over 7 bases. The CDR3 consists of 14 residues. J was trimmed by 4 bases and V by 3 bases; bases with no gene match: 6. CDR1 is SGDLS, CDR2 YYNGEE, per germline. Written as DNA, the CDR3 is TGTGCCAGCAGCGCCCAGGGGGTAGGAGAGACCCAGTACTTC. This translates into CASSAQGVGETQYF.